A single T cell receptor beta chain is shown here with its context. Its specificity is unknown. This sample was included in a study of T cell responses to AZD1222 COVID-19 vaccine. General observations from the study: No day 14 peak samples; only post-peak repertoires were characterized.

The method was immunoSEQ multiplex PCR; TCRdb's version includes in-frame clones alone and lacks a portion of them. Among roughly 120,000 clones listed, about 87% were seen once. The sequencing here drew on peripheral blood, taken on day 0 of AZD1222 vaccination. The sequence came from an adult in good health.

CDR3 DNA: TGTGCCAGCTCACCTCCCATGAGCTCTGGAAACACCATATATTTT. Its protein product is CASSPPMSSGNTIYF. This chain uses TRBV18 with TRBJ1-3; D remains ambiguous. Germline values: CDR1 KGHSH, CDR2 LQKENI. This CDR3 is 15 amino acids long. V lost 3 bases and J 0 bases, leaving 9 bases between the germline ends.